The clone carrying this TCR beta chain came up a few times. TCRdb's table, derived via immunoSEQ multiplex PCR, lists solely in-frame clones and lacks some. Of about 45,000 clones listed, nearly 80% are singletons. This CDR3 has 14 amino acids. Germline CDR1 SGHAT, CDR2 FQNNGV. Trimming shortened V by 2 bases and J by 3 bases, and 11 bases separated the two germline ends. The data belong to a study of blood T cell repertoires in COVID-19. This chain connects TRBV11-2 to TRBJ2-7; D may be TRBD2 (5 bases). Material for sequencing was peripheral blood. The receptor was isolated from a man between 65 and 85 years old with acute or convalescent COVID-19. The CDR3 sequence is CASSLTGESYEQYF. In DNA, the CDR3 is TGTGCCAGCAGCTTAACCGGGGAAAGCTACGAGCAGTACTTC.